This is a list of T cell receptor beta chains from one sample in a study of cytomegalovirus exposure and HLA in healthy donors. Here immunoSEQ multiplex PCR was the method, and the copy in TCRdb shows in-frame clones only, minus some. Of more than 110,000 clones listed, around 85% are singletons. The specimen sequenced was PBMCs. These receptors were collected from a woman aged 50 to 65 in good health and CMV-seropositive. Both conserved end residues are part of each CDR3. The order of the fields is clone size, J gene, V gene, D gene, CDR3 protein, CDR3 DNA. D genes are given only for firm matches. Where a row states a size, it is once, few, many or the class of an expanded clone; other rows omit it.

-,TRBJ1-5,TRBV19,-,CASSIEATSNQPQHF,TGTGCCAGTAGTATAGAGGCCACCAGCAATCAGCCCCAGCATTTT
-,TRBJ1-2,TRBV27,-,CASKKISGGDGYTF,TGTGCCAGTAAGAAAATTTCGGGGGGCGATGGCTACACCTTC
-,TRBJ2-7,TRBV9,-,CASSVGGGTEQYF,TGTGCCAGCAGCGTGGGGGGAGGTACCGAGCAGTACTTC
few,TRBJ1-2,TRBV15,-,CATSLTGLSPSYGYTF,TGTGCCACCAGCCTGACTGGACTCTCGCCCAGCTATGGCTACACCTTC
-,TRBJ1-2,TRBV18,TRBD1,CASSRKTGMDGYTF,TGTGCCAGCTCACGGAAGACAGGGATGGATGGCTACACCTTC
once,TRBJ2-3,TRBV6-5,-,CASSYRQGGDTQYF,TGTGCCAGCAGTTACCGACAGGGAGGAGATACGCAGTATTTT
once,TRBJ1-5,TRBV28,-,CASGLRGNQPQHF,TGTGCCAGCGGCCTCAGGGGTAATCAGCCCCAGCATTTT
-,TRBJ2-1,TRBV11-3,TRBD2,CASSLAGGISYNEQFF,TGTGCCAGCAGCTTAGCGGGGGGGATCTCCTACAATGAGCAGTTCTTC
-,TRBJ2-7,TRBV5-1,-,CASSSGDRLYEQYF,TGCGCCAGCAGCTCCGGAGACAGGTTATACGAGCAGTACTTC
-,TRBJ2-5,TRBV2,-,CASREGYQETQYF,TGTGCCAGCAGGGAGGGGTACCAAGAGACCCAGTACTTC
-,TRBJ1-3,TRBV5-4,-,CASSPGGGASGNTIYF,TGTGCCAGCAGCCCAGGCGGGGGAGCGTCCGGAAACACCATATATTTT
once,TRBJ1-4,TRBV28,TRBD1,CASTGTGLGKLFF,TGTGCCAGCACCGGGACAGGGTTGGGAAAACTGTTTTTT
-,TRBJ2-5,TRBV28,TRBD1,CASSNDRGQETQYF,TGTGCCAGCAGCAACGACAGGGGGCAAGAGACCCAGTACTTC
-,TRBJ1-2,TRBV15,-,CATSRDLGFVSGGGYTF,TGTGCCACCAGCAGAGACCTAGGTTTCGTCTCTGGAGGTGGCTACACCTTC
-,TRBJ1-3,TRBV14,-,CASSYGLNSGNTIYF,TGTGCCAGCAGTTATGGACTGAATTCTGGAAACACCATATATTTT
-,TRBJ2-7,TRBV5-1,-,CASSTQTGSYEQYF,TGCGCCAGCAGCACCCAGACAGGTTCCTACGAGCAGTACTTC
-,TRBJ2-3,TRBV7-6,-,CASSLVPGGGRNTDTQYF,TGTGCCAGCAGCTTAGTTCCGGGGGGCGGGAGAAACACAGATACGCAGTATTTT
-,TRBJ2-7,TRBV6-5,-,CASSTQGQTYEQYF,TGTGCCAGCAGTACCCAAGGACAGACCTACGAGCAGTACTTC
-,TRBJ1-4,TRBV11-2,-,CASSLVGGRGEKLFF,TGTGCCAGCAGCTTAGTCGGGGGGCGGGGTGAAAAACTGTTTTTT
few,TRBJ1-2,TRBV10-3,TRBD1,CAISVGTGRAYGYTF,TGTGCCATCAGTGTAGGGACAGGGCGTGCCTATGGCTACACCTTC
-,TRBJ2-2,TRBV5-4,-,CATTRGGEAGELFF,TGTGCCACCACGCGGGGCGGTGAGGCCGGGGAGCTGTTTTTT
few,TRBJ2-1,TRBV5-1,TRBD1,CASSPGQGPYNEQFF,TGCGCCAGCAGCCCGGGACAGGGACCCTACAATGAGCAGTTCTTC
-,TRBJ1-5,TRBV2,-,CASTDQGLNNQPQHF,TGTGCCAGCACCGATCAGGGGTTAAACAATCAGCCCCAGCATTTT
-,TRBJ1-6,TRBV5-4,TRBD1,CASSPGTASPLHF,TGTGCCAGCAGCCCGGGGACAGCTTCACCCCTCCACTTT
-,TRBJ2-7,TRBV6-1,TRBD1,CASSEPGQGRGEQYF,TGTGCCAGCAGTGAACCGGGACAGGGTAGGGGCGAGCAGTACTTC
-,TRBJ2-4,TRBV5-1,TRBD2,CASSLSGGGNIQYF,TGCGCCAGCAGCTTGAGTGGGGGGGGAAACATTCAGTACTTC
-,TRBJ2-4,TRBV5-4,TRBD1,CASSPRPGQGNIQYF,TGTGCCAGCAGCCCCCGCCCGGGACAGGGAAACATTCAGTACTTC
-,TRBJ2-5,TRBV4-1,-,CASSQDLAQETQYF,TGCGCCAGCAGCCAAGATCTGGCCCAAGAGACCCAGTACTTC
-,TRBJ2-7,TRBV5-1,-,CASSFTGLTSYEQYF,TGCGCCAGCAGCTTTACGGGACTTACATCCTACGAGCAGTACTTC
-,TRBJ2-7,TRBV7-2,TRBD2,CASSLASGSGISEQYF,TGTGCCAGCAGCTTAGCTAGCGGGAGTGGGATCAGCGAGCAGTACTTC
-,TRBJ2-1,TRBV19,TRBD1,CASSIGQGAESEQFF,TGTGCCAGTAGTATAGGACAGGGGGCGGAGAGTGAGCAGTTCTTC
-,TRBJ1-3,TRBV6-1,-,CASRGGAGNTIYF,TGTGCCAGCAGGGGAGGGGCAGGGAATACCATATATTTT
-,TRBJ1-4,TRBV6-6,TRBD1,CASRKGGTGDEKLFF,TGTGCCAGCAGAAAGGGAGGGACAGGGGACGAAAAACTGTTTTTT